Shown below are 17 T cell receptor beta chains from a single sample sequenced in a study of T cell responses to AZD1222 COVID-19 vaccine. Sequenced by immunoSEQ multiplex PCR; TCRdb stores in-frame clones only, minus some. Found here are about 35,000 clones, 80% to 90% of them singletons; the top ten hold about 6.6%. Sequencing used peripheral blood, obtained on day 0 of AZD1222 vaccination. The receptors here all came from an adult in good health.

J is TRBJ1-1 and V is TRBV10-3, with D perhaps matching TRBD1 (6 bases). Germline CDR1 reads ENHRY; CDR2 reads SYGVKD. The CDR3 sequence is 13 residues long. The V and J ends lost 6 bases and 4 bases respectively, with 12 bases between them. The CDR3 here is CAIRQGFVTEAFF. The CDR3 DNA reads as TGTGCCATCAGACAGGGTTTTGTCACTGAAGCTTTCTTT.

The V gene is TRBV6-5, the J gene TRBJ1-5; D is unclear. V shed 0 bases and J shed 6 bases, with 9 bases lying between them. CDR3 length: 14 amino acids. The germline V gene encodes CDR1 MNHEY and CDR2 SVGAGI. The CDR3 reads CASSYSREGQPQHF. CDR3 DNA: TGTGCCAGCAGTTACTCGAGGGAAGGTCAGCCCCAGCATTTT.

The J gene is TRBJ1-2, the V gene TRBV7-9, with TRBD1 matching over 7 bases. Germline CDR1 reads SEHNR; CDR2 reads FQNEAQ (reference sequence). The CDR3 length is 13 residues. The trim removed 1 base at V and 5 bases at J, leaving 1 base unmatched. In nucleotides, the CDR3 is TGTGCCAGCAGCTTAGAGACAGGGTATGGCTACACCTTC. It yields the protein CASSLETGYGYTF.

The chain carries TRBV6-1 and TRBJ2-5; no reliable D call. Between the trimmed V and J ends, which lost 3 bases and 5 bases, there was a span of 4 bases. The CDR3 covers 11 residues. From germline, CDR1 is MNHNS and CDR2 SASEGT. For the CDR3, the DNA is TGTGCCAGCAGTGAGGCGGAGACCCAGTACTTC. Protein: CASSEAETQYF.

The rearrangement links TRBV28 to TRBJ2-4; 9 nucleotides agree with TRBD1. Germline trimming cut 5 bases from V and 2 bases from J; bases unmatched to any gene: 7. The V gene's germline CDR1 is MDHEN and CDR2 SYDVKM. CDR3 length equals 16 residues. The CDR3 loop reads CASSTPGQGSKNIQYF. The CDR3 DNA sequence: TGTGCCAGCAGTACACCGGGACAGGGCTCCAAAAACATTCAGTACTTC.

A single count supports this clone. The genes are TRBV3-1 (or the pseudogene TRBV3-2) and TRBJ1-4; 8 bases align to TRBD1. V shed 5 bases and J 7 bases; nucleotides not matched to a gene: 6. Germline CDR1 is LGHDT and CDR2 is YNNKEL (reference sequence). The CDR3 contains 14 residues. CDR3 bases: TGTGCCAGCAGCTCAGGGGGCGCGGGTGAAAAACTGTTTTTT. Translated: CASSSGGAGEKLFF.

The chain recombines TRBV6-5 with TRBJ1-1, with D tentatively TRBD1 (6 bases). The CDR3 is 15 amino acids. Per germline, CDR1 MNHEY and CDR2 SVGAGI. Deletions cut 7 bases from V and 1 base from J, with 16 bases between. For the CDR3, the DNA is TGTGCCAGCATACAACAGGGCCCCAAGAACACTGAAGCTTTCTTT. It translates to CASIQQGPKNTEAFF.

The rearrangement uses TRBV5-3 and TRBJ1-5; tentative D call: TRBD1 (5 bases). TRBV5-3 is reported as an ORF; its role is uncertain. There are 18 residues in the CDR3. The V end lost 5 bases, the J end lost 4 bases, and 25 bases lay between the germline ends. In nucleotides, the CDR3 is TGTGCCAGAAGTTCACATCCGGGTCCTAAGGGGCGAAATCAGCCCCAGCATTTT. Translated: CARSSHPGPKGRNQPQHF.

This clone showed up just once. CDR3 DNA sequence: TGTGCCAGCAGCTTAATCAGTTGGCCAGATACGCAGTATTTT. Translating gives CASSLISWPDTQYF. V usage is TRBV7-3 and J usage is TRBJ2-3; D is uncertain. Germline V CDR1 and CDR2: SGHTA, FQGTGA. V was pared by 1 base and J by 4 bases, with 9 bases between. The CDR3 has 14 residues.

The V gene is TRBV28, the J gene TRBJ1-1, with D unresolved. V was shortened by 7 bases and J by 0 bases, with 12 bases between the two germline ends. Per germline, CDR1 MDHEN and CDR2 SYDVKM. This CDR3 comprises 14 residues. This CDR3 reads CASTFLELNTEAFF. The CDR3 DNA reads TGTGCCAGCACATTTTTAGAACTGAACACTGAAGCTTTCTTT. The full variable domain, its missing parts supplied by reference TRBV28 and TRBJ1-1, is DVKVTQSSRYLVKRTGEKVFLECVQDMDHENMFWYRQDPGLGLRLIYFSYDVKMKEKGDIPEGYSVSREKKERFSLILESASTNQTSMYLCASTFLELNTEAFFGQGTRLTVV.

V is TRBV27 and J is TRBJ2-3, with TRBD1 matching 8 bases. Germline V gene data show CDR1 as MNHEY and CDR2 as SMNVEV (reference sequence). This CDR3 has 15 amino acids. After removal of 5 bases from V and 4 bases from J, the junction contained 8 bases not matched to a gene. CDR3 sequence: CASSTGQGRADTQYF. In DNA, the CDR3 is TGTGCCAGCAGTACTGGACAGGGTCGAGCAGATACGCAGTATTTT.

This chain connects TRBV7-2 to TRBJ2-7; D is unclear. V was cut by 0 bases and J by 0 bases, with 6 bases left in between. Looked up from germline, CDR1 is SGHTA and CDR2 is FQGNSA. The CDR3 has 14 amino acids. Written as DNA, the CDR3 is TGTGCCAGCAGCTTAGCTGGCTACTCCTACGAGCAGTACTTC. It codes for CASSLAGYSYEQYF.

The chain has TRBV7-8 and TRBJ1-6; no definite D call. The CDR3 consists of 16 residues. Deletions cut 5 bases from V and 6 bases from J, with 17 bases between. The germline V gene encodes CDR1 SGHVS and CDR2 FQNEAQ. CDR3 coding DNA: TGTGCCAGCAGCCCCCGCGGCAGGCTTCTTAATTCACCCCTCCACTTT. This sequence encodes CASSPRGRLLNSPLHF.

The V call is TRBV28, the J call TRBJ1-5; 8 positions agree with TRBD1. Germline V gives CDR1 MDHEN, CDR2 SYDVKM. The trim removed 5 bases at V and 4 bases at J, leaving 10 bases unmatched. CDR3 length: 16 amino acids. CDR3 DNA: TGTGCCAGCAGTCCTCACTCAGGGGGCGGAAATCAGCCCCAGCATTTT. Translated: CASSPHSGGGNQPQHF.

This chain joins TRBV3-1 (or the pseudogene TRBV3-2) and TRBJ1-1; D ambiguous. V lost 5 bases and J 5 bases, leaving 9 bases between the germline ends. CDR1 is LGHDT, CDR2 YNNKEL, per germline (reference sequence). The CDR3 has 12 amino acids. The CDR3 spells CASSTWNTEAFF. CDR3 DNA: TGTGCCAGCAGCACTTGGAATACTGAAGCTTTCTTT.

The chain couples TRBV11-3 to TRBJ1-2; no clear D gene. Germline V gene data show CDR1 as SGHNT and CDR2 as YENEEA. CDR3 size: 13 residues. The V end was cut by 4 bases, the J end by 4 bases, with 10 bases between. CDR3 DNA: TGTGCCAGCAGCTCCAGCGACGGCTATGGCTACACCTTC. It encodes CASSSSDGYGYTF.

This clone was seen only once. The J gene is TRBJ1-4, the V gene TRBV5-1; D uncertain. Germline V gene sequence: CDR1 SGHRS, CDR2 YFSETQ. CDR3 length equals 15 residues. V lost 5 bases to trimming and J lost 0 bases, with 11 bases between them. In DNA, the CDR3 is TGCGCCAGCAGTCCACATACTGCAACTAATGAAAAACTGTTTTTT. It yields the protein CASSPHTATNEKLFF. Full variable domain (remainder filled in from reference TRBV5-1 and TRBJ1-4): KAGVTQTPRYLIKTRGQQVTLSCSPISGHRSVSWYQQTPGQGLQFLFEYFSETQRNKGNFPGRFSGRQFSNSRSEMNVSTLELGDSALYLCASSPHTATNEKLFFGSGTQLSVL.